This T cell receptor (beta chain) derives from a study of OX40 agonist ivuxolimab in advanced cancers. Notes on the study in general: Some of the lowest clonal expansion was seen in partial responders at 0.1-3.0 mg/kg.

Data came from immunoSEQ multiplex PCR; TCRdb stores just in-frame clones and leaves some out. The sample consists of 70,000 to 95,000 clones, 86% of them appearing once. Concerning this clone itself: The antigen is unknown.

The receptor was isolated from an adult with an advanced solid tumor such as melanoma, head and neck, liver or kidney cancer. Sample: CD4+ or CD8+ T cells sorted from blood, taken in a trial of the OX40 agonist ivuxolimab.

The CDR3: CAISGIQDQPQHF. The CDR3 region has the DNA TGTGCCATCAGTGGGATACAGGATCAGCCCCAGCATTTT. This chain joins TRBV10-3 and TRBJ1-5, with a weak D call TRBD1 (5 bases). Per the germline V gene, CDR1 is ENHRY and CDR2 is SYGVKD. CDR3 length equals 13 residues. The V and J ends lost 4 bases and 5 bases respectively, with 9 bases between them.